Detailed here is one T cell receptor beta chain. In TCRdb, the 5' RACE reads were re-called with MiXCR into one record per CDR3 protein. The data show tens of thousands of distinct CDR3 sequences, with more than 8% seen just once and 2.5% to 3.5% held by the top ten. V was shortened by 0 bases and J by 5 bases, with 10 bases between the two germline ends. The CDR3 contains 13 residues. The germline gives CDR1 SQVTM, CDR2 ANQGSEA. These data are taken from a study of chronic HIV infection and antiretroviral therapy. The sequence was collected from an adult who had HIV and had not received antiretroviral therapy, or was an uninfected healthy control (not recorded which). The rearrangement links TRBV29-1 to TRBJ2-5, with no clear D. Material for sequencing was peripheral blood. The CDR3 reads CSVEDPGRETQYF. As DNA, the CDR3 is TGCAGCGTTGAAGATCCCGGCCGGGAGACCCAGTACTTC.